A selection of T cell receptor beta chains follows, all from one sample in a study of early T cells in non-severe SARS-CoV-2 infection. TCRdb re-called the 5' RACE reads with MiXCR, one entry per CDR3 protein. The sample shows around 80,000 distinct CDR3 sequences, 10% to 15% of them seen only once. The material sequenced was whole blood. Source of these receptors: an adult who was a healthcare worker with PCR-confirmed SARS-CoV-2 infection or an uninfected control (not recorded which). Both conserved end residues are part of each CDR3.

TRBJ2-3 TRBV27 CASSPSYGFTDTQYF
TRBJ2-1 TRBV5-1 CASRGGGSPYNEQFF
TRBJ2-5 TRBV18 CVSSLPGLADQETQYF
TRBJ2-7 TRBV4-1 CASSHSRSSYEQYF
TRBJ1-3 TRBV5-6 CASSLGRLSGNTIYF
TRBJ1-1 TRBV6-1 CASSDRGSTEAFF
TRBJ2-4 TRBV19 CASYRGTATYF
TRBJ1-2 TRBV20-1 CSASDRQSLGYTF
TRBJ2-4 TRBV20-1 CSAGRQGELAKNIQYF
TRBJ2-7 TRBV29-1 CSVVGSSSEQYF
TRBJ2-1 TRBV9 CASSVKNEQFF
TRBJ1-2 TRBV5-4 CASSPGQGPYGYTF
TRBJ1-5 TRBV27 CASSFREQGPQHF
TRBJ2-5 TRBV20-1 CSARGDREETQYF
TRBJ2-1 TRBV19 CASSTERLAGATSYNEQFF
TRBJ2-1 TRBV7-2 CASTDGLAGWNEQFF
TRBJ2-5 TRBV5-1 CASSLFGTGETQYF
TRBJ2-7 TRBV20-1 CSAGTSYSYEQYF
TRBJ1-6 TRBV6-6 CASSFTGSYNSPLHF
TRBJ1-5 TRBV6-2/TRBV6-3 CASSLGGFGQPQHF
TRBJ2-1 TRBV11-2 CASSNRKLEFEQFF
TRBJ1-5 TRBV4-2 CASSPQELGIGDNQPQHF
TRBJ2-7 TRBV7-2 CASSLVGTVPYEQYF
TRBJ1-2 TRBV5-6 CASSLEVAANYGYTF
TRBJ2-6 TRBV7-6 CASSELSGANVLTF
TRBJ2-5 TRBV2 CASRRLATQETQYF
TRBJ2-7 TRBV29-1 CSVETGAGEQYF
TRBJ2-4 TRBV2 CASSATSGRGNQYF
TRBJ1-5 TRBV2 CASRDRAVSNQPQHF
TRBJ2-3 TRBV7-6 CASSLGPMTSTDTQYF
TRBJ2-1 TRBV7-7 CASSLELAGAEQFF